This T cell receptor beta chain was sequenced during a study of blood T cell repertoires in COVID-19. The CDR3 is 16 amino acids. The ends were cut back, 5 bases at V and 1 base at J, with 17 bases in the middle. Germline V lookup: CDR1 MDHEN, CDR2 SYDVKM. Profiling relied on immunoSEQ multiplex PCR, and the TCRdb table lists in-frame clones only, not all of them. This table has approximately 61,000 clones, approximately 80% appearing once. The receptor comes from a woman between 70 and 85 years old with acute or convalescent COVID-19. Sequenced material: peripheral blood. The chain combines TRBV28 with TRBJ1-1; D is possibly TRBD1 (5 bases). The CDR3 is CASSPTGGGWNTEAFF. The CDR3 nucleotides read TGTGCCAGCAGTCCCACAGGTGGGGGGTGGAACACTGAAGCTTTCTTT.